The clone carrying this T cell receptor (beta chain) occurred once. Its antigen is as yet unknown. Clones were sequenced by immunoSEQ multiplex PCR, and TCRdb holds only the in-frame ones, with some missing. Of approximately 1,500,000 clones listed, about 98% are singletons. This sample is part of a study of shared clonotypes between healthy human individuals. The study's findings and limits: Among four donors, about 5% of naive CD4 clonotypes were found in common.

V lost 6 bases to trimming and J lost 8 bases, with 19 bases between them. The CDR3 contains 15 residues. CDR1 is SGHVS, CDR2 FNYEAQ, per germline. This TCR was sampled from a man between 25 and 39 years old in good health. The chain links TRBV7-6 to TRBJ1-4, with D possibly matching TRBD1 (5 bases). Sample: naive CD4+ T cells sorted from blood. The subset: CD45RA+ positively selected. The DNA for the CDR3 is TGTGCCAGCAGTCAACCGGGACGGGGAATGGAAAAACTGTTTTTT. Its protein is CASSQPGRGMEKLFF. Drawing the rest from reference TRBV7-6 and TRBJ1-4, the complete variable domain is GAGVSQSPRYKVTKRGQDVALRCDPISGHVSLYWYRQALGQGPEFLTYFNYEAQQDKSGLPNDRFSAERPEGSISTLTIQRTEQRDSAMYRCASSQPGRGMEKLFFGSGTQLSVL.